The 13 T cell receptor beta chains below come from one sample, sequenced in a study of T-cell reconstitution after alpha-beta-depleted transplantation in children. Unique molecular identifiers were incorporated into the prepared TCRbeta library. TCRdb ran MiXCR on the PCR reads and lists one entry per CDR3 protein. Altogether about 72,000 distinct CDR3 sequences are present, 6% to 8% being singletons, with the ten largest covering around 2.5%. The specimen was PBMCs from the stem cell graft donor, collected from the stem cell graft. These receptors came from a human donor who donated a stem cell graft to a child with acute lymphoblastic leukemia.

This clonotype was recorded at least ten times. The rearrangement joins TRBV5-5 to TRBJ2-2; D unresolved. V lost 7 bases to trimming and J lost 0 bases, with 7 bases between them. In germline, CDR1 is SGHKS, CDR2 YYEKEE (reference sequence). This CDR3 is 13 amino acids long. The CDR3 DNA is TGTGCCAGCCTAGAAACGAACACCGGGGAGCTGTTTTTT. It is translated as CASLETNTGELFF.

Ten or more counts support this clonotype. The CDR3 is CASSLGWGGTSYEQYF. The CDR3 coding sequence is TGTGCCAGCAGCTTAGGTTGGGGTGGGACCTCCTACGAGCAGTACTTC. The chain joins TRBV7-8 to TRBJ2-7; D is perhaps TRBD1 or TRBD2 (5 bases each). The CDR3 totals 16 residues. With 1 base removed from V and 0 bases from J, the gap between germline ends came to 13 bases. The germline V gene has CDR1 SGHVS and CDR2 FQNEAQ. Filled out from reference TRBV7-8 and TRBJ2-7, the complete variable domain reads GAGVSQSPRYKVAKRGQDVALRCDPISGHVSLFWYQQALGQGPEFLTYFQNEAQLDKSGLPSDRFFAERPEGSVSTLKIQRTQQEDSAVYLCASSLGWGGTSYEQYFGPGTRLTVT.

This clonotype was found many times. The chain joins TRBV3-1 to TRBJ2-5; D call uncertain. Germline-derived CDR1 and CDR2 are LGHDT and YNNKEL (reference sequence). The CDR3 extends over 12 amino acids. V shed 3 bases and J shed 5 bases, with 7 bases lying between them. The CDR3 nucleotides read TGTGCCAGCAGCCAGGGTAGGGAGACCCAGTACTTC. This encodes CASSQGRETQYF.

This clonotype has at least ten counts. The rearrangement joins TRBV3-1 to TRBJ2-1; weak D call: TRBD2 (5 bases). The CDR3 sequence is 13 residues long. Per the germline V gene, CDR1 is LGHDT and CDR2 is YNNKEL (reference sequence). V lost 11 bases and J 2 bases, leaving 13 bases between the germline ends. The CDR3 here is CAVEGGAYNEQFF. The CDR3, as DNA: TGTGCCGTTGAGGGTGGCGCCTACAATGAGCAGTTCTTC.

This clonotype was observed at least ten times. The junction and the germline gene differ at one end; a read error may be behind it. The V call is TRBV29-1, the J call TRBJ2-7; 14 bases are shared with TRBD2. The V gene's germline CDR1 is SQVTM and CDR2 ANQGSEA. The CDR3 covers 15 residues. The CDR3 loop is CIVGGGLAGAYEQYF. For the CDR3, the DNA is TGCATCGTTGGGGGGGGACTAGCGGGAGCCTACGAGCAGTACTTC.

There are many counts of this clonotype. The CDR3 reads CASSFRGRLEDEQFF. CDR3 sequence (DNA): TGTGCCAGCAGCTTCAGAGGGAGGTTGGAAGATGAGCAGTTCTTC. V is TRBV11-2 and J is TRBJ2-1; D might be TRBD2 (6 bases). The V gene lost 3 bases and the J gene lost 8 bases, with 17 bases spanning the gap. Looked up from germline, CDR1 is SGHAT and CDR2 is FQNNGV. The CDR3 runs 15 residues. The whole variable domain, filled in from reference TRBV11-2 and TRBJ2-1, reads EAGVAQSPRYKIIEKRQSVAFWCNPISGHATLYWYQQILGQGPKLLIQFQNNGVVDDSQLPKDRFSAERLKGVDSTLKIQPAKLEDSAVYLCASSFRGRLEDEQFFGPGTRLTVL.

The chain links TRBV20-1 to TRBJ2-1; D call uncertain. The CDR3 covers 11 residues. Germline-derived CDR1 and CDR2 are DFQATT and SNEGSKA (reference sequence). V was clipped by 3 bases and J by 8 bases, with 8 bases between them. In nucleotides, the CDR3 is TGCAGTGCTAGCCAGGATTATGAGCAGTTCTTC. Its translation is CSASQDYEQFF.

In this sample, this clonotype turned up a few times. The chain carries TRBV7-2 and TRBJ2-7; 8 nucleotides align to TRBD1. The germline V gene encodes CDR1 SGHTA and CDR2 FQGNSA. The CDR3 is made up of 14 amino acids. J gave up 3 bases and V 5 bases, and 6 bases lay outside the gene matches. The DNA for the CDR3 is TGTGCCAGCAGCCCGACAGGGGATGGCTACGAGCAGTACTTC. Translation gives CASSPTGDGYEQYF.

V and J are TRBV6-2 or TRBV6-3 and TRBJ2-3; 8 bases are a match to TRBD2. This CDR3 region has 14 residues. With 6 bases clipped from V and 6 bases from J, the junction kept 8 bases outside the gene matches. In germline, CDR1 is MNHEY, CDR2 SVGEGT. The CDR3, as DNA: TGTGCCAGCAGCTCCACTAGCGGAGAGGATACGCAGTATTTT. Amino acid sequence: CASSSTSGEDTQYF.

There are a few counts of this clonotype. The CDR3 DNA reads as TGTGCCAGCAGCACCACTAGCGGGAGGGCCAATGAGCAGTTCTTC. Protein product: CASSTTSGRANEQFF. The rearrangement links TRBV7-9 to TRBJ2-1, with 13 positions matching TRBD2. The CDR3 has 15 amino acids. The J segment lost 6 bases and the V segment lost 5 bases, leaving 4 bases of the junction unmatched. Germline V gives CDR1 SEHNR, CDR2 FQNEAQ (reference sequence).

This clonotype has a handful of counts. The rearrangement uses TRBV5-5 and TRBJ2-7; 7 positions match TRBD2. Germline-derived CDR1 and CDR2 are SGHKS and YYEKEE (reference sequence). The J segment lost 6 bases and the V segment lost 3 bases, leaving 3 bases of the junction unmatched. The CDR3 runs 12 residues. The CDR3 DNA follows: TGTGCCAGCAGCTGGGAGGGGCTCGAGCAGTACTTC. As protein: CASSWEGLEQYF.

This clonotype has just a few counts. CDR3 DNA: TGTGCCAGCAGATCGGATTACGTCCATTCACCCCTCCACTTT. It codes for CASRSDYVHSPLHF. The chain joins TRBV2 to TRBJ1-6, with D unclear. Trimming cost V 6 bases and J 8 bases, with 14 bases left between them. CDR1 SNHLY and CDR2 FYNNEI come from the germline V gene. This CDR3 comprises 14 residues.

This clonotype was seen repeatedly, ten times or more. The J gene is TRBJ2-3, the V gene TRBV10-3; D is undetermined. Germline loops: CDR1 ENHRY, CDR2 SYGVKD. The CDR3 consists of 16 residues. V gave up 0 bases and J gave up 4 bases, with 14 bases separating them. The CDR3 DNA reads as TGTGCCATCAGTGAGTCGGGTGCGCGTGGGTCAGATACGCAGTATTTT. Translation gives CAISESGARGSDTQYF.